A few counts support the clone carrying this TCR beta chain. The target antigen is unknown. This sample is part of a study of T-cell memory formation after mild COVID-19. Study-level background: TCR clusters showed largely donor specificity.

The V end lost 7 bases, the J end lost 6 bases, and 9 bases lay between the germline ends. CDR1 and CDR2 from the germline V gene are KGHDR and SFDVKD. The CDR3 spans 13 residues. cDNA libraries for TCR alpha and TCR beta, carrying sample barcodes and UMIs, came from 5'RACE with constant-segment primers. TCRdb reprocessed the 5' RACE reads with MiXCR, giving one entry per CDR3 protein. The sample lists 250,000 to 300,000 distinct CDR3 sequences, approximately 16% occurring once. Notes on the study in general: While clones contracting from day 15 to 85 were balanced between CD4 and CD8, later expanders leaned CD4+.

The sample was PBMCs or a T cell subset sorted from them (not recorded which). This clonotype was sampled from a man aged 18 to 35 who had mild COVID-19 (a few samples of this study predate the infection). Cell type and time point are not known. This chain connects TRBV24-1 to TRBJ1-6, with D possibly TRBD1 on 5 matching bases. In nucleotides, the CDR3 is TGTGCCACCAGCCGGGACGGTAATTCACCCCTCCACTTT. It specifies CATSRDGNSPLHF.